The T cell receptor (beta chain) described here comes from a study of T cell responses to AZD1222 COVID-19 vaccine. The CDR3 contains 13 residues. The germline V gene encodes CDR1 MNHEY and CDR2 SVGAGI. V was clipped by 2 bases and J by 3 bases; unmatched bases: 0. Clones were sequenced by immunoSEQ multiplex PCR, and TCRdb holds only the in-frame ones, with some missing. The sample consists of 90,000 to 120,000 clones, roughly nine tenths of them appearing once. The source material was peripheral blood, sampled 28 days after the second dose of the MenACWY control vaccine. The rearrangement uses TRBV6-5 and TRBJ1-1, with 7 bases fitting TRBD1. This clonotype was obtained from an adult who received the MenACWY meningococcal vaccine as a control. The CDR3 here is CASSYDRDTEAFF. The CDR3 region has the DNA TGTGCCAGCAGTTACGACAGGGACACTGAAGCTTTCTTT.